These 19 T cell receptor beta chains were sequenced from one sample in a study of cytomegalovirus exposure and HLA in healthy donors. The PCR made use of 60 Vbeta and 13 Jbeta primers. The repertoire was sequenced with immunoSEQ multiplex PCR; TCRdb's copy has only in-frame clones and lacks some. Of under 130,000 clones listed, around 80% are singletons. The sample consisted of PBMCs. These receptors all stem from a woman aged 40 to 50 in good health and CMV-seronegative.

This clone was detected only a few times. Other DNA sequences within the sample encode an identical CDR3. The V call is TRBV28, the J call TRBJ1-1; unclear D gene. Germline-derived CDR1 and CDR2 are MDHEN and SYDVKM. The length of the CDR3 is 11 residues. The V gene lost 6 bases and the J gene lost 1 base, with 3 bases spanning the gap. The CDR3 DNA reads TGTGCCAGCAGCCGGAACACTGAAGCTTTCTTT. This gives the protein CASSRNTEAFF.

This chain links TRBV5-4 with TRBJ2-5; 10 bases agree with TRBD2. Trimming cost V 4 bases and J 5 bases; bases outside gene matches: 2. Germline V gene lookup returns CDR1 SGHNT and CDR2 YYREEE (reference sequence). CDR3 length equals 13 residues. The CDR3 protein is CASSLAGAETQYF. The CDR3 DNA is TGTGCCAGCAGCCTAGCGGGGGCCGAGACCCAGTACTTC.

The chain has TRBV28 and TRBJ1-5; 7 bases agree with TRBD1. Germline V gene sequence: CDR1 MDHEN, CDR2 SYDVKM. Trimming took 6 bases from V and 3 from J; bases not matched to a gene: 14. The length of the CDR3 is 17 residues. CDR3 DNA: TGTGCCAGCAGCGGCCTGGGACAGTCCTCTTCCAATCAGCCCCAGCATTTT. Translated: CASSGLGQSSSNQPQHF.

This rearrangement joins TRBV18 to TRBJ2-2; 7 nucleotides align to TRBD2. V was clipped by 2 bases and J by 0 bases; unmatched bases: 3. CDR1 and CDR2 (germline): KGHSH, LQKENI. CDR3 size: 16 residues. CDR3 DNA sequence: TGTGCCAGCTCACCATACGGGACTACGAACACCGGGGAGCTGTTTTTT. It yields the protein CASSPYGTTNTGELFF.

The CDR3 DNA is TGTGCCAGCAGGGGACAGGGGAGGGATACGCAGTATTTT. Protein product: CASRGQGRDTQYF. The rearrangement joins TRBV6-5 to TRBJ2-3; 10 positions match TRBD1. Per germline, CDR1 MNHEY and CDR2 SVGAGI. V lost 6 bases to trimming and J lost 6 bases; unmatched junction nucleotides: 3. This CDR3 contains 13 residues.

V usage is TRBV7-9 and J usage is TRBJ2-7, with D perhaps TRBD2 (7 bases). The length of the CDR3 is 15 residues. Trimming shortened V by 1 base and J by 2 bases, and 12 bases separated the two germline ends. Germline loops: CDR1 SEHNR, CDR2 FQNEAQ (reference sequence). CDR3 nucleotides: TGTGCCAGCAGCTTAGAGGGGGGGGCAGCCTACGAGCAGTACTTC. The encoded protein is CASSLEGGAAYEQYF.

Comment on this clone: The junction and the germline gene differ at one end; a read error may be behind it. Additional DNA sequences in this sample encode the identical CDR3. This chain connects TRBV18 to TRBJ1-4; 8 nucleotides agree with TRBD1. Germline CDR1 KGHSH, CDR2 LQKENI. The CDR3 runs to 14 residues. CDR3 sequence: CASSPGQANLGLFF. The CDR3, as DNA: TGCGCCAGCTCACCGGGACAGGCTAATTTGGGACTGTTTTTT.

The V call is TRBV10-2, the J call TRBJ2-1, with D possibly being TRBD1 (5 bases). The CDR3 loop spans 13 amino acids. The ends were cut back, 2 bases at V and 9 bases at J, with 11 bases in the middle. Germline V gene lookup returns CDR1 WSHSY and CDR2 SAAADI. CDR3 residues: CASSEAGLGEQFF. The CDR3 nucleotides read TGCGCCAGCAGTGAGGCAGGGCTCGGTGAGCAGTTCTTC.

The genes are TRBV5-8 and TRBJ2-7, with D possibly TRBD1 on 6 matching bases. This CDR3 region has 17 residues. V was pared by 3 bases and J by 7 bases, with 26 bases between. Per germline, CDR1 SGHTS and CDR2 YDEGEE. In nucleotides, the CDR3 is TGTGCCAGCAGCTCTCCTCAAGGGGGATCATTTAGAAAGGAGCAGTACTTC. It codes for CASSSPQGGSFRKEQYF.

The gene calls are TRBV25-1 and TRBJ2-2; D ambiguous. The CDR3 runs 15 residues. The ends were cut back, 3 bases at V and 1 base at J, with 9 bases in the middle. Germline CDR1 and CDR2: MGHDK and SYGVNS. This CDR3 is CASSDPRRNTGELFF. CDR3 nucleotide sequence: TGTGCCAGCAGTGACCCACGGAGGAACACCGGGGAGCTGTTTTTT. The complete variable domain, with remaining parts taken from reference TRBV25-1 and TRBJ2-2, reads EADIYQTPRYLVIGTGKKITLECSQTMGHDKMYWYQQDPGMELHLIHYSYGVNSTEKGDLSSESTVSRIRTEHFPLTLESARPSHTSQYLCASSDPRRNTGELFFGEGSRLTVL.

The chain uses TRBV10-3 and TRBJ2-1, with 8 bases identical to TRBD2. This CDR3 comprises 16 residues. After removal of 5 bases from V and 0 bases from J, the junction contained 6 bases not matched to a gene. Germline CDR1 and CDR2: ENHRY and SYGVKD. Here the CDR3 DNA reads TGTGCCATCAGTTTGGGCGGGGGGAGCTCCTACAATGAGCAGTTCTTC. The encoded protein is CAISLGGGSSYNEQFF.

The rearrangement joins TRBV5-6 to TRBJ1-2, with 8 bases lining up with TRBD1. V shed 4 bases and J 2 bases; nucleotides not matched to a gene: 1. CDR3 length: 13 amino acids. Germline assignment: CDR1 SGHDT and CDR2 YYEEEE. This CDR3 reads CASSRTGNYGYTF. The CDR3 region has the DNA TGTGCCAGCAGCAGGACAGGGAACTATGGCTACACCTTC.

This chain joins TRBV18 and TRBJ2-7; 8 bases are shared with TRBD1. The CDR3 spans 14 residues. Germline lookup yields CDR1 KGHSH and CDR2 LQKENI. J was trimmed by 6 bases and V by 2 bases; bases with no gene match: 6. The CDR3 loop reads CASSPGQGTREQYF. In nucleotides, the CDR3 is TGTGCCAGCTCACCAGGACAGGGTACACGCGAGCAGTACTTC.

This clone was counted only a few times. V usage is TRBV5-1 and J usage is TRBJ1-2; perhaps TRBD1 as D (5 bases). V was clipped by 3 bases and J by 4 bases, with 13 bases between them. Per germline, CDR1 SGHRS and CDR2 YFSETQ. The CDR3 is 14 residues long. CDR3: CASSSEGVSYGYTF. CDR3 DNA sequence: TGCGCCAGCAGCTCTGAAGGGGTGAGCTATGGCTACACCTTC.

The CDR3 reads CASSYSHRGTEAFF. In DNA form, the CDR3 reads TGTGCCAGCAGCTACTCCCACAGGGGAACTGAAGCTTTCTTT. The gene calls are TRBV7-2 and TRBJ1-1, with TRBD1 matching 7 bases. The V gene end was trimmed by 4 bases and the J gene end by 5 bases; junction bases not matched to a gene: 7. Germline V gene lookup returns CDR1 SGHTA and CDR2 FQGNSA. The CDR3 is 14 amino acids.

This clone was counted only a few times. The chain couples TRBV5-1 to TRBJ2-5; 9 bases fit TRBD2. Germline-derived CDR1 and CDR2 are SGHRS and YFSETQ. The CDR3 length is 18 residues. Losses at the gene ends were 4 bases for V and 1 base for J; bases not matched to a gene: 14. The CDR3: CASSLAGLAGGGQETQYF. CDR3 coding DNA: TGCGCCAGCAGCCTCGCGGGACTAGCAGGGGGTGGCCAAGAGACCCAGTACTTC.

CDR3 residues: CASSTGGGYGYTF. The CDR3 nucleotides are TGCGCCAGCAGTACGGGGGGCGGCTATGGCTACACCTTC. The V and J genes are TRBV10-2 and TRBJ1-2; maybe TRBD1 (6 bases). The CDR3 runs 13 residues. The V end lost 5 bases, the J end lost 4 bases, and 11 bases lay between the germline ends. The germline V gene encodes CDR1 WSHSY and CDR2 SAAADI.

A few counts support this clone. This rearrangement joins TRBV19 to TRBJ1-1, with D possibly TRBD1 on 5 matching bases. The germline gives CDR1 LNHDA, CDR2 SQIVND (reference sequence). Trimming took 6 bases from V and 1 from J, leaving 12 bases between them. This CDR3 comprises 14 residues. DNA for the CDR3: TGTGCCAGTAGATCGACAGCGTCGAACACTGAAGCTTTCTTT. This translates into CASRSTASNTEAFF.

V and J are TRBV28 and TRBJ1-2; 7 nucleotides match TRBD1. The germline CDR1 and CDR2 sequences are MDHEN and SYDVKM. CDR3 size: 16 residues. After removal of 5 bases from V and 0 bases from J, the junction contained 9 bases not matched to a gene. Written as DNA, the CDR3 is TGTGCCAGCAGTCCGGGGACAGCGGGCGCTAACTATGGCTACACCTTC. Translation: CASSPGTAGANYGYTF.